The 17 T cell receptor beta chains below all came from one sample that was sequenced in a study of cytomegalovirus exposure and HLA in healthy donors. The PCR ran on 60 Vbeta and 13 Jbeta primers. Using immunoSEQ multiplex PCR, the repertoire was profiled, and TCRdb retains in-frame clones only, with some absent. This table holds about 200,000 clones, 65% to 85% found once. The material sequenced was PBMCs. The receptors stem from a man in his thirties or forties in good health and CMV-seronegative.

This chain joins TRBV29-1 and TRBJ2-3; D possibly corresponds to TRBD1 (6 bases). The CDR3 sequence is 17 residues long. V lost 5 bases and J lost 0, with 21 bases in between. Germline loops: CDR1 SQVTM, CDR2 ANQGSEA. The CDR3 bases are TGCAGCGTTTGGGGTACCAGGACAGAAACTAGCACAGATACGCAGTATTTT. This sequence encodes CSVWGTRTETSTDTQYF.

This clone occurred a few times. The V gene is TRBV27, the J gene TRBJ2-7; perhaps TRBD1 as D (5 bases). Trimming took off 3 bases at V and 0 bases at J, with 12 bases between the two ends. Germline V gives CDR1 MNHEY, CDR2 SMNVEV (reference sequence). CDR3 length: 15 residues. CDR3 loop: CASSFSRTPSYEQYF. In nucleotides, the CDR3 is TGTGCCAGCAGTTTTTCCCGGACACCCTCCTACGAGCAGTACTTC.

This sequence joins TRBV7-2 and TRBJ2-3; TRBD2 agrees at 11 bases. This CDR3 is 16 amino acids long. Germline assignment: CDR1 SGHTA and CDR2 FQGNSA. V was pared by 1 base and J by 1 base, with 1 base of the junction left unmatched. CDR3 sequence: CASSLELAGGTDTQYF. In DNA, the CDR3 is TGTGCCAGCAGCTTAGAACTAGCGGGGGGCACAGATACGCAGTATTTT.

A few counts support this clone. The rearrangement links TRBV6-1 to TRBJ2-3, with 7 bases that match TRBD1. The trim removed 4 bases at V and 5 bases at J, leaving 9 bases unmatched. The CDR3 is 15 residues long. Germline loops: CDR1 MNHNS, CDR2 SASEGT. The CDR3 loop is CASSVPRGLEDTQYF. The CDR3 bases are TGTGCCAGCAGTGTTCCGAGGGGGCTGGAAGATACGCAGTATTTT.

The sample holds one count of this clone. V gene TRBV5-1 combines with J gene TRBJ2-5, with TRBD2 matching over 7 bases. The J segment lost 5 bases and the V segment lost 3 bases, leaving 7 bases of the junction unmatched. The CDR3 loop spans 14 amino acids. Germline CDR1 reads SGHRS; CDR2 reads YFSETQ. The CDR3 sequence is CASSSGLGGETQYF. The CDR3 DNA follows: TGCGCCAGCAGCTCTGGACTAGGCGGGGAGACCCAGTACTTC. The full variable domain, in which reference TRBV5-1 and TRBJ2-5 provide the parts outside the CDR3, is KAGVTQTPRYLIKTRGQQVTLSCSPISGHRSVSWYQQTPGQGLQFLFEYFSETQRNKGNFPGRFSGRQFSNSRSEMNVSTLELGDSALYLCASSSGLGGETQYFGPGTRLLVL.

CDR3 nucleotide sequence: TGTGCCAGCAGCGCAGGGACAACGAACACTGAAGCTTTCTTT. Amino acids: CASSAGTTNTEAFF. The chain uses TRBV9 and TRBJ1-1, with a tentative D call TRBD1 (6 bases). Germline V gene lookup returns CDR1 SGDLS and CDR2 YYNGEE. The CDR3 totals 14 residues. V dropped 3 bases and J dropped 1 base, with 10 bases sitting between them.

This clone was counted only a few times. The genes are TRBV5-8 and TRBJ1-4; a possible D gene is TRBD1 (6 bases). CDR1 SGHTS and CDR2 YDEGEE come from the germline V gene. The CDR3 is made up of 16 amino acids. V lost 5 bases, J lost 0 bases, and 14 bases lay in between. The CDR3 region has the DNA TGTGCCAGCAGATCAGGGGCTATTGCAACTAATGAAAAACTGTTTTTT. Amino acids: CASRSGAIATNEKLFF.

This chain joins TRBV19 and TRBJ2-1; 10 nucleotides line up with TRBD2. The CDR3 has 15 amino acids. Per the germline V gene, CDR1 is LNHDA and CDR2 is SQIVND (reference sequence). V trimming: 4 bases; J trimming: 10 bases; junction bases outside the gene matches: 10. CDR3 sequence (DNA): TGTGCCAGTAGTACTAGCGGGGGCCCTTGGAGGGAGCAGTTCTTC. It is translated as CASSTSGGPWREQFF.

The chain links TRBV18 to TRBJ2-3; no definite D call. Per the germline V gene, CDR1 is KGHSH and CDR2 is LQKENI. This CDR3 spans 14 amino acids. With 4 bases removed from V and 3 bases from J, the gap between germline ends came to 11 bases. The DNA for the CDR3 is TGTGCCAGCTCACGCGGTTTGGCGACAGATACGCAGTATTTT. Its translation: CASSRGLATDTQYF.

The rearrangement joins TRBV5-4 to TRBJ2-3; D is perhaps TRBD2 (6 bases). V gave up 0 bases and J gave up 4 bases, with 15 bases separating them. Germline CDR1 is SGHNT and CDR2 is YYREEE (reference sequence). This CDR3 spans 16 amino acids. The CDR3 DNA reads TGTGCCAGCAGCTTGGTTAGGGGCCGGAGGGCAGATACGCAGTATTTT. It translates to CASSLVRGRRADTQYF.

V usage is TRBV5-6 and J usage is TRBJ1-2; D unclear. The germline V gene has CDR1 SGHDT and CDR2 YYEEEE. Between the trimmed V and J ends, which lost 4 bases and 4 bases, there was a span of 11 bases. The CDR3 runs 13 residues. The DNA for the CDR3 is TGTGCCAGCAGCCCGGGATCCCCCTATGGCTACACCTTC. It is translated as CASSPGSPYGYTF.

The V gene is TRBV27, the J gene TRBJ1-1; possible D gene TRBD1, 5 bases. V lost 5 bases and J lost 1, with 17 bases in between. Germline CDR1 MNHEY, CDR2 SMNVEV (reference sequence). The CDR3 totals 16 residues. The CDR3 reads CASSKWTLGENTEAFF. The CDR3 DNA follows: TGTGCCAGCAGTAAATGGACCCTAGGGGAGAACACTGAAGCTTTCTTT.

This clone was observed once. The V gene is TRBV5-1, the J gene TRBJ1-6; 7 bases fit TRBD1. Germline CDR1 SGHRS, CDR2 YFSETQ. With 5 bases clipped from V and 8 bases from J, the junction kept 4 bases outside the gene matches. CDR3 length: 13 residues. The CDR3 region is CASSRQGYSPLHF. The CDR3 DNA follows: TGCGCCAGCAGTCGACAGGGTTATTCACCCCTCCACTTT. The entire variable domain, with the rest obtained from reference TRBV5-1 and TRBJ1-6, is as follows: KAGVTQTPRYLIKTRGQQVTLSCSPISGHRSVSWYQQTPGQGLQFLFEYFSETQRNKGNFPGRFSGRQFSNSRSEMNVSTLELGDSALYLCASSRQGYSPLHFGNGTRLTVT.

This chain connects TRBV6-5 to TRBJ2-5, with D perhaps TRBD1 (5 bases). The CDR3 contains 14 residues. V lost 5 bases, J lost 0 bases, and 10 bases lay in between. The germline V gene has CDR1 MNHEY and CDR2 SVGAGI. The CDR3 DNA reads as TGTGCCAGCAGTCGACAGCGTTACCAAGAGACCCAGTACTTC. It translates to CASSRQRYQETQYF.

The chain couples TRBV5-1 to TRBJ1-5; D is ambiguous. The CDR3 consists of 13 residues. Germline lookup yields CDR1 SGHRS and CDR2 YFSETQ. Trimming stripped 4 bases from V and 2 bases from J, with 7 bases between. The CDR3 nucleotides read TGCGCCAGCAGCCCCCTCGGCAATCAGCCCCAGCATTTT. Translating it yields CASSPLGNQPQHF.

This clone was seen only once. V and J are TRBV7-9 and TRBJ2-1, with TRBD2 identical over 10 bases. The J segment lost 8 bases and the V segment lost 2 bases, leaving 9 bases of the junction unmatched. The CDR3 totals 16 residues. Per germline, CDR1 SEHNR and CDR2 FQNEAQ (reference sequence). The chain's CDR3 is CASSLTGSGGAYEQFF. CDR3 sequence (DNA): TGTGCCAGCAGCTTAACGGGGAGCGGGGGGGCCTATGAGCAGTTCTTC.

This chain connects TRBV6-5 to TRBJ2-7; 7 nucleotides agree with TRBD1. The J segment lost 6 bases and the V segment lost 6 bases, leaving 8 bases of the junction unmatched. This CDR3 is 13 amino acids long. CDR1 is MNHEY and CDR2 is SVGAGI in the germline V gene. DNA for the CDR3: TGTGCCAGCAGAAGACAAGGGGGCGGCGAGCAGTACTTC. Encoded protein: CASRRQGGGEQYF.